What follows is one T cell receptor beta chain and its context. Its antigen remains unidentified. The table came from immunoSEQ multiplex PCR; TCRdb's copy has only in-frame clones and leaves some out. Here the sample spans about 110,000 clones, roughly 84% being singletons. The sample is drawn from a study of T cell responses to AZD1222 COVID-19 vaccine. Findings of the study overall: Spike-specific TCR breadth and depth were elevated following two AZD1222 doses. Reports indicate that nearly half of spike-specific TCRs are directed at unmutated variant regions. In all cases, repertoires were sampled only after the peak T cell response.

With 6 bases removed from V and 1 base from J, the gap between germline ends came to 13 bases. Germline loops: CDR1 WSHSY, CDR2 SAAADI. CDR3 length: 14 amino acids. This TCR was recovered from an adult in good health. The specimen comprised peripheral blood, sampled on day 0 of AZD1222 vaccination. The V and J genes are TRBV10-2 and TRBJ2-7; weak D call: TRBD2 (5 bases). The CDR3 here is CASSPHPGSYEQYF. The CDR3 bases are TGCGCCAGCAGCCCCCACCCGGGGTCCTACGAGCAGTACTTC.